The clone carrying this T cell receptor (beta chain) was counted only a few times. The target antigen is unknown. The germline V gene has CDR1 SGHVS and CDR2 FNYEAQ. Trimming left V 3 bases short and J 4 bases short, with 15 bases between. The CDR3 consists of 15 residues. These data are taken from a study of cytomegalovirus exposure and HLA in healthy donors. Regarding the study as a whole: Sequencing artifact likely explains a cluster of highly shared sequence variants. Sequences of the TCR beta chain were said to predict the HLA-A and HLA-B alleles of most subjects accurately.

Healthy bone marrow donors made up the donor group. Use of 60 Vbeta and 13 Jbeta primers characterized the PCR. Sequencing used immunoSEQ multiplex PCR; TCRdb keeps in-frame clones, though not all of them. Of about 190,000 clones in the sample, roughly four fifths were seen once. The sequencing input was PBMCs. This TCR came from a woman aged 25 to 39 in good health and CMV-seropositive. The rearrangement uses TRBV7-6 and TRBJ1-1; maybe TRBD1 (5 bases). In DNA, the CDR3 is TGTGCCAGCAGCTTCGGCAGGGCTTTGGGCACTGAAGCTTTCTTT. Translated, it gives CASSFGRALGTEAFF.